This note documents a single T cell receptor beta chain sequence. Sequencing was performed with immunoSEQ multiplex PCR; in TCRdb, only in-frame clones are kept and a portion is missing. The data contain around 250,000 clones, about nine tenths of them singletons. Germline CDR1 SEHNR, CDR2 FQNEAQ (reference sequence). The J segment lost 8 bases and the V segment lost 5 bases, leaving 22 bases of the junction unmatched. This CDR3 has 19 amino acids. These data come from a study of blood T cell repertoires in COVID-19. In the study overall: T cells, B-cell-depleted T cells, or PBMCs provided the cDNA or gDNA that served as material.

V usage is TRBV7-9 and J usage is TRBJ2-1, with 9 bases matching TRBD1. The sample was peripheral blood. The receptor was derived from a man aged 25-45 years who had recovered from COVID-19. The CDR3 bases are TGTGCCAGCAGCCCACCAGGTAGGACAGGGGATTTATTTGGTGATGAGCAGTTCTTC. Encoded protein: CASSPPGRTGDLFGDEQFF.